One sample yielded the 20 T cell receptor beta chains listed below, sequenced in a study of blood T cells in healthy people across ages. It was with a sample-barcoded 5' primer and a J-beta primer mix that a second PCR of roughly 6 to 12 cycles was run. TCRdb processed the 5' RACE reads anew with MiXCR; each CDR3 protein has one entry. The data contain over 1.5 million distinct CDR3 sequences, roughly 52% of them seen just once; the ten biggest clones take up 2.1%. The sample consisted of blood. These receptor sequences come from a woman aged 40-49 years in good health.

The chain is built from TRBV15 and TRBJ1-2; TRBD1 matches 9 bases. Trimming removed 4 bases from V and 8 bases from J; junction bases left unmatched: 11. This CDR3 is 15 amino acids long. The germline CDR1 and CDR2 sequences are LNHNV and YYDKDF (reference sequence). The CDR3 region is CATSIGGGDRDGYTF. In nucleotides, the CDR3 is TGTGCCACCAGCATCGGGGGTGGGGACAGGGACGGCTACACCTTC.

The chain combines TRBV12-3 or TRBV12-4 with TRBJ2-1; D is undetermined. The V gene lost 3 bases and the J gene lost 5 bases, with 14 bases spanning the gap. CDR3 length: 15 amino acids. The chain's CDR3 is CASSLNGMGNNEQFF. The CDR3 DNA follows: TGTGCCAGCAGTTTGAACGGTATGGGGAACAATGAGCAGTTCTTC.

The chain carries TRBV20-1 and TRBJ1-6; D gene ambiguous. CDR3 length: 15 amino acids. The V and J ends lost 0 bases and 6 bases respectively, with 12 bases between them. Germline CDR1 is DFQATT and CDR2 is SNEGSKA (reference sequence). CDR3 sequence reads: CSARDRAGPNSPLHF. The CDR3 DNA reads TGCAGTGCTAGAGATAGAGCCGGTCCTAATTCACCCCTCCACTTT.

This chain uses TRBV7-2 with TRBJ2-2; D unresolved. Between the trimmed V and J ends, which lost 7 bases and 8 bases, there was a span of 8 bases. CDR1 and CDR2 (germline): SGHTA, FQGNSA. There are 11 residues in the CDR3. This CDR3 reads CASTLVGELFF. The CDR3 DNA reads as TGTGCCAGCACCCTGGTTGGGGAGCTGTTTTTT.

The J gene is TRBJ2-1, the V gene TRBV6-5; D remains ambiguous. The V end lost 8 bases, the J end lost 13 bases, and 15 bases lay between the germline ends. The CDR3 is made up of 11 amino acids. Germline assignment: CDR1 MNHEY and CDR2 SVGAGI. The CDR3 reads CASSSGETQFF. As DNA, the CDR3 is TGTGCCAGCTCATCCGGTGAGACCCAGTTCTTC.

This clonotype was picked up a small number of times. The chain employs TRBV7-2 and TRBJ2-7; D unclear. The CDR3 runs 12 residues. Germline lookup yields CDR1 SGHTA and CDR2 FQGNSA. The V end was cut by 5 bases, the J end by 5 bases, with 10 bases between. The CDR3 loop reads CASSPSMDEQYF. The CDR3 bases are TGTGCCAGCAGCCCAAGTATGGACGAGCAGTACTTC.

CDR3: CASSQDAEGYGYTF. CDR3 sequence (DNA): TGCGCCAGCAGCCAAGACGCAGAGGGCTATGGCTACACCTTC. V gene TRBV4-1 combines with J gene TRBJ1-2; no reliable D call. The CDR3 spans 14 residues. The germline gives CDR1 MGHRA, CDR2 YSYEKL. V lost 0 bases and J lost 4, with 9 bases in between.

This clonotype was counted between two and nine times. CDR3 nucleotide sequence: TGTGCCAGCAGCCAAGATCTATCACCCCTCCACTTT. Translated, it gives CASSQDLSPLHF. The rearrangement joins TRBV14 to TRBJ1-6; D is undetermined. From germline, CDR1 is SGHDN and CDR2 FVKESK. V was trimmed by 0 bases and J by 10 bases, leaving 4 bases between them. CDR3 size: 12 residues.

In the case of this clonotype: A clone one base away is much larger, so this may be a read error. The chain employs TRBV4-1 and TRBJ2-5, with 8 bases identical to TRBD2. The CDR3 length is 14 residues. The V gene end was trimmed by 1 base and the J gene end by 11 bases; junction bases not matched to a gene: 9. Germline V lookup: CDR1 MGHRA, CDR2 YSYEKL. CDR3 DNA sequence: TGCGCCAGCAGCCAAGGGGCTAGCGGGCCCGTTCAGTACTTC. Its translation: CASSQGASGPVQYF.

V gene TRBV25-1 combines with J gene TRBJ2-4; 7 bases are shared with TRBD1. The CDR3 sequence is 16 residues long. Germline CDR1 and CDR2: MGHDK and SYGVNS. With V trimmed by 5 bases and J by 0 bases, 7 bases remained unmatched. The CDR3 protein is CASSRRGGEAKNIQYF. The CDR3 nucleotides read TGTGCCAGCAGTCGTCGAGGGGGCGAAGCCAAAAACATTCAGTACTTC.

The chain combines TRBV5-1 with TRBJ2-3, with TRBD1 identical over 8 bases. This CDR3 region has 16 residues. Germline assignment: CDR1 SGHRS and CDR2 YFSETQ. Trimming at V came to 4 bases and at J to 5 bases, leaving 12 bases not matched to a gene. The CDR3 bases are TGCGCCAGCAGCGGAATGCGGGACAGGATTCTAGATACGCAGTATTTT. This gives the protein CASSGMRDRILDTQYF.

The V and J genes are TRBV12-3 or TRBV12-4 and TRBJ2-6; D perhaps matches TRBD2 (5 bases). This CDR3 has 19 residues. V was pared by 5 bases and J by 3 bases, with 23 bases between. CDR3 DNA: TGTGCCAGCAGTCGAGCGGATGTATGGCTAGCTGTTGGGGCCAACGTCCTGACTTTC. It specifies CASSRADVWLAVGANVLTF.

This clonotype has at least ten counts. This chain joins TRBV27 and TRBJ2-1; 7 nucleotides match TRBD2. V dropped 3 bases and J dropped 10; count of bases not matched to a gene: 3. The CDR3 has 12 amino acids. Germline loops: CDR1 MNHEY, CDR2 SMNVEV (reference sequence). The CDR3 protein is CASSFGGVEQFF. CDR3 coding DNA: TGTGCCAGCAGTTTTGGGGGGGTCGAGCAGTTCTTC.

V and J are TRBV9 and TRBJ2-3, with D perhaps matching TRBD2 (5 bases). This CDR3 has 15 residues. Germline V gene lookup returns CDR1 SGDLS and CDR2 YYNGEE. The V end lost 4 bases, the J end lost 2 bases, and 14 bases lay between the germline ends. CDR3 sequence (DNA): TGTGCCAGCAGCCCAGGAGGAGCGGACACAGATACGCAGTATTTT. This sequence encodes CASSPGGADTDTQYF.

This clonotype was observed a handful of times. This chain joins TRBV29-1 and TRBJ2-3; D gene uncertain. This CDR3 has 14 amino acids. From germline, CDR1 is SQVTM and CDR2 ANQGSEA. V was pared by 3 bases and J by 0 bases, with 10 bases between. CDR3 coding DNA: TGCAGCGTTGACGGGCTTTCTAGCACAGATACGCAGTATTTT. Translating it yields CSVDGLSSTDTQYF.

This clonotype was observed a few times. This rearrangement joins TRBV24-1 to TRBJ2-1; the match to TRBD1 covers 8 bases. Trimming cost V 2 bases and J 3 bases; bases outside gene matches: 5. CDR1 KGHDR and CDR2 SFDVKD come from the germline V gene. The CDR3 totals 16 residues. The CDR3 sequence: CATSDYPGQGYNEQFF. The DNA of the CDR3 is TGTGCCACCAGTGATTACCCCGGACAGGGCTACAATGAGCAGTTCTTC.

The rearrangement uses TRBV12-5 and TRBJ2-5; 7 nucleotides match TRBD1. The CDR3 length is 15 residues. The ends lost 7 bases at V and 1 base at J; junction bases unmatched: 9. Germline V gives CDR1 LGHNT, CDR2 FRNRAP. The chain's CDR3 is CASADNGQAQETQYF. DNA of the CDR3: TGTGCTAGTGCCGACAATGGACAGGCCCAAGAGACCCAGTACTTC.

This clonotype has only one observation. This chain joins TRBV14 and TRBJ2-1; 9 positions agree with TRBD2. The CDR3 has 16 residues. CDR1 and CDR2 from the germline V gene are SGHDN and FVKESK. The V segment lost 1 base and the J segment 3 bases; nucleotides outside the gene matches: 4. The chain's CDR3 is CASSQVERGVYNEQFF. The DNA of the CDR3 is TGTGCCAGCAGCCAAGTAGAGCGGGGGGTCTACAATGAGCAGTTCTTC.

This clonotype was seen only a few times. The V call is TRBV6-5, the J call TRBJ1-1, with TRBD1 as a possible D gene (6 bases). CDR3 length: 17 amino acids. V was cut by 4 bases and J by 6 bases, with 24 bases left in between. Germline V gene sequence: CDR1 MNHEY, CDR2 SVGAGI. CDR3 coding DNA: TGTGCCAGCAGTTTCTACACAGCGGGACAAAAATTGGCTGAAGCTTTCTTT. Its protein is CASSFYTAGQKLAEAFF.

The chain carries TRBV28 and TRBJ2-5, with D perhaps matching TRBD1 (5 bases). The CDR3 sequence is 13 residues long. Germline assignment: CDR1 MDHEN and CDR2 SYDVKM. Trimming shortened V by 3 bases and J by 7 bases, and 12 bases separated the two germline ends. In DNA form, the CDR3 reads TGTGCCAGCAGTTTTTTCAGGGAAGGGACCCAGTACTTC. Amino acid sequence: CASSFFREGTQYF.